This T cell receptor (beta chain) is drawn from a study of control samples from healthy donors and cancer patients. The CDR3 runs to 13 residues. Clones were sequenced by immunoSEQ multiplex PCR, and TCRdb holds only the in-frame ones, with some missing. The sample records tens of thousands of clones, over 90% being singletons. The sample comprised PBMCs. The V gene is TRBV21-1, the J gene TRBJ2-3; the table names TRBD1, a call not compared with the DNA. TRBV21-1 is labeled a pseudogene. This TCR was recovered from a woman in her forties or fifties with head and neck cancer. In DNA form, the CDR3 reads TGTGCCAGCAGGGGCCGGCGTAGGGATACGCAGTATTTT. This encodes CASRGRRRDTQYF.